These 15 T cell receptor beta chains share one sample of origin, sequenced in a study of shared clonotypes between healthy human individuals. Libraries were prepared by immunoSEQ multiplex PCR; TCRdb keeps only in-frame clonotypes and omits some of them. This sample yields about 520,000 clones, of which roughly 80% are seen a single time; about 12% belongs to the top ten. The sample was PBMCs. These receptors were collected from a woman in her 40s in good health. Some clones in this sample may be carry-over from other donors' samples.

For this clone: Only one base separates this from a far larger clonotype, so it likely reflects a read error. The CDR3 DNA reads as TGTGCCTGGAGGCCCTGGCGGGAGGGCCGCGAGCAGCACTTC. It yields the protein CAWRPWREGREQHF. The V gene is TRBV30, the J gene TRBJ2-7; 9 bases fit TRBD2. The germline V gene encodes CDR1 GTSNPN and CDR2 SVGIG (reference sequence). This CDR3 is built from 14 residues.

To note about this clone: This likely traces to a read error, being one base from a far larger clone. The J gene is TRBJ1-1, the V gene TRBV30, with D hard to call. The CDR3 length is 14 residues. The germline V gene encodes CDR1 GTSNPN and CDR2 SVGIG (reference sequence). The CDR3 coding sequence is TGTGCCTGGAGGGACTCGCCGGCGGGCACTGAAGATTTCTTT. This translates into CAWRDSPAGTEDFF.

This clone was picked up a small number of times. The chain employs TRBV20-1 and TRBJ2-1; D is ambiguous. Germline values: CDR1 DFQATT, CDR2 SNEGSKA (reference sequence). The CDR3 totals 10 residues. Trimming removed 6 bases at V and 7 bases at J, with 7 bases between. CDR3 sequence: CSALKNEQFF. CDR3 nucleotide sequence: TGCAGTGCCCTTAAGAATGAGCAGTTCTTC.

Concerning this clone itself: Given a much more abundant clone one base away, this may be a read error. The chain combines TRBV11-2 with TRBJ2-1, with a weak D call TRBD1 (6 bases). The CDR3 totals 15 residues. The germline V and J ends were trimmed by 5 bases and 3 bases, with 14 bases remaining between them. Germline assignment: CDR1 SGHAT and CDR2 FQNNGV. Here the CDR3 reads CASSVATGYYNEQFF. CDR3 nucleotide sequence: TGTGCCAGCAGCGTCGCTACAGGGTACTACAATGAGCAGTTCTTC.

The chain has TRBV4-1 and TRBJ1-1; perhaps TRBD1 as D (5 bases). The CDR3 is 15 amino acids. V lost 2 bases, J lost 8 bases, and 18 bases lay in between. Germline-derived CDR1 and CDR2 are MGHRA and YSYEKL. Here the CDR3 DNA reads TGCGCCAGCAGCCAAAGATCGTGGGGGTCCCGGGAAGCTTTCTTT. Amino acid sequence: CASSQRSWGSREAFF.

The chain links TRBV6-1 to TRBJ1-1; TRBD1 matches at 8 bases. The junction had 8 bases not matched to a gene; V was cut back by 11 bases and J by 3 bases. Germline values: CDR1 MNHNS, CDR2 SASEGT. The CDR3 length is 13 residues. The CDR3 DNA is TGTGCCGCATCGGACAGGGCGGACACTGAAGCTTTCTTT. Its translation: CAASDRADTEAFF.

J is TRBJ2-6 and V is TRBV28; TRBD2 agrees at 12 bases. Per germline, CDR1 MDHEN and CDR2 SYDVKM. V lost 4 bases, J lost 4 bases, and 8 bases stayed unmatched. CDR3 size: 18 residues. DNA of the CDR3: TGTGCCAGCAGTTCTAGCGGGAGGGCTTGGTACGGGGCCAACGTCCTGACTTTC. Encoded protein: CASSSSGRAWYGANVLTF.

About this clone itself: This likely came from a read error, as a far larger clone is one base away. Other DNA sequences from this sample encode an identical CDR3 as well. The rearrangement links TRBV5-6 to TRBJ1-5; D unresolved. The CDR3 is 13 residues long. CDR1 is SGHDT, CDR2 YYEEEE, per germline. Trimming cost V 4 bases and J 9 bases, with 14 bases left between them. Written as DNA, the CDR3 is TGTGCCAGCAGCGTTGGCCTACTGGGGCCCCAGCATTTT. Amino acid sequence: CASSVGLLGPQHF.

The chain links TRBV4-2 to TRBJ2-3; no clear D. The CDR3 is 13 residues long. The germline V and J ends were trimmed by 4 bases and 8 bases, with 13 bases remaining between them. The germline gives CDR1 LGHNA, CDR2 YNFKEQ. The CDR3 DNA reads as TGTGCCAGCAGCCCCTCCCTTATGGGTACGCAGTATTTT. It specifies CASSPSLMGTQYF.

The V and J genes are TRBV6-5 and TRBJ2-5; weak D call: TRBD1 (6 bases). Germline V gene sequence: CDR1 MNHEY, CDR2 SVGAGI. The ends were cut back, 7 bases at V and 2 bases at J, with 11 bases in the middle. The CDR3 runs to 13 residues. The CDR3 DNA sequence: TGTGCCAGCAACAGGGACCTGCAAGAGACCCAGTACTTC. Amino acids: CASNRDLQETQYF.

This rearrangement joins TRBV7-3 to TRBJ2-1; TRBD2 matches 7 bases. The V gene end was trimmed by 3 bases and the J gene end by 1 base; junction bases not matched to a gene: 6. The CDR3 totals 16 residues. In germline, CDR1 is SGHTA, CDR2 FQGTGA. The CDR3 nucleotides read TGTGCCAGCAGCTTCGGCGGGAGTGGGTCCTACAATGAGCAGTTCTTC. It yields the protein CASSFGGSGSYNEQFF. The whole variable domain, remainder taken from reference TRBV7-3 and TRBJ2-1, is GAGVSQTPSNKVTEKGKYVELRCDPISGHTALYWYRQSLGQGPEFLIYFQGTGAADDSGLPNDRFFAVRPEGSVSTLKIQRTERGDSAVYLCASSFGGSGSYNEQFFGPGTRLTVL.

The CDR3 DNA reads as TGTGCCAGCAGTGATGAGACAGGTCGCGAGCAGTACTTC. This codes for CASSDETGREQYF. The chain combines TRBV2 with TRBJ2-7; the D gene is possibly TRBD1 (6 bases). Germline V CDR1 and CDR2: SNHLY, FYNNEI. Trimming shortened V by 3 bases and J by 6 bases, and 12 bases separated the two germline ends. The CDR3 has 13 residues.

A remark on this clone: Given a far larger clone just one base away, this is likely a sequencing read error. This chain links TRBV6-1 with TRBJ2-5, with 9 bases matching TRBD1. Unmatched junction bases numbered 8, after V lost 7 bases and J lost 5 bases. CDR1 is MNHNS and CDR2 is SASEGT in the germline V gene. The CDR3 is 14 residues long. DNA for the CDR3: TGTGCCAGCACCCTGGACAGGGGATGGGAGACCCAGTACTTC. This sequence encodes CASTLDRGWETQYF.

The CDR3 reads CASSQELRRRPGYTF. In DNA form, the CDR3 reads TGCGCCAGCAGCCAAGAGCTAAGAAGGAGACCTGGCTACACCTTC. The gene calls are TRBV4-1 and TRBJ1-2; D not resolved. V lost 0 bases, J lost 7 bases, and 15 bases lay in between. Germline V gene lookup returns CDR1 MGHRA and CDR2 YSYEKL. The CDR3 is made up of 15 amino acids.

The rearrangement links TRBV29-1 to TRBJ2-1, with D perhaps TRBD1 (6 bases). The germline CDR1 and CDR2 sequences are SQVTM and ANQGSEA. The V end was cut by 5 bases, the J end by 4 bases, with 12 bases between. This CDR3 has 13 amino acids. The CDR3 loop is CSVQDREYNEQFF. Written as DNA, the CDR3 is TGCAGCGTTCAGGACAGAGAATACAATGAGCAGTTCTTC.